Listed below are T cell receptor beta chains from one sample, sequenced in a study of long-term antiretroviral therapy in people with HIV. Sequencing used immunoSEQ multiplex PCR; TCRdb keeps in-frame clones, though not all of them. In the table there are around 12,000 clones, roughly three quarters of which are singletons. The specimen comprised unsorted PBMCs, sampled 0.5 years before starting antiretroviral therapy. The receptors come from a middle-aged woman with HIV. CDR3s leave out the opening cysteine and the closing phenylalanine or tryptophan. The order of the fields is D gene, V gene, J gene, CDR3 protein. D genes are given only for firm matches.

D: NA; V: TRBV18; J: TRBJ1-2; CDR3: ASSPPETALRGYT
D: NA; V: TRBV13; J: TRBJ1-1; CDR3: ASSGPSAF
D: NA; V: TRBV10-3; J: TRBJ2-5; CDR3: AISGSRQETQY
D: NA; V: TRBV6-1; J: TRBJ1-4; CDR3: ASSEPATNEKLF
D: TRBD1; V: TRBV5-4; J: TRBJ2-7; CDR3: ASSLQGSPYEQY
D: TRBD1; V: TRBV12-5; J: TRBJ2-7; CDR3: ASGSKGANEQY
D: NA; V: TRBV7-2; J: TRBJ2-3; CDR3: ASSFTPDTQY
D: NA; V: TRBV9; J: TRBJ2-3; CDR3: ASSVEGVGTDTQY
D: NA; V: TRBV5-1; J: TRBJ2-2; CDR3: ASSPSNTGELF
D: TRBD1; V: TRBV12-5; J: TRBJ2-3; CDR3: ASGWGQGYSDTQY
D: TRBD2; V: TRBV5-4; J: TRBJ2-2; CDR3: ASSRAGRVAGELF
D: NA; V: TRBV5-4; J: TRBJ1-2; CDR3: ASETTDGYT
D: NA; V: TRBV14; J: TRBJ2-7; CDR3: ASSQGAEQY
D: NA; V: TRBV29-1; J: TRBJ2-4; CDR3: SVDKTDIQY
D: NA; V: TRBV6-5; J: TRBJ1-4; CDR3: ASSFSDWGEKLF
D: NA; V: TRBV29-1; J: TRBJ2-3; CDR3: SVEQGQGDTQY
D: NA; V: TRBV5-5; J: TRBJ2-7; CDR3: ASSLAGLTAGKLYEQY
D: NA; V: TRBV7-9; J: TRBJ2-7; CDR3: ASSGRQSYEQY
D: NA; V: TRBV4-3; J: TRBJ2-7; CDR3: ASSQDNGGAPYEQY
D: NA; V: TRBV7-9; J: TRBJ1-3; CDR3: ASSSEDLPGNTIY
D: NA; V: TRBV2; J: TRBJ2-5; CDR3: ASTKEAVGGKTQY
D: NA; V: TRBV5-8; J: TRBJ2-5; CDR3: ASRNPGTETQY
D: NA; V: TRBV7-2; J: TRBJ2-5; CDR3: ASSRGSHEQTQY
D: NA; V: TRBV7-2; J: TRBJ1-4; CDR3: ASSQPGQKLF
D: NA; V: TRBV7-9; J: TRBJ2-4; CDR3: ASSLDVLAKNIQY
D: NA; V: TRBV4-2; J: TRBJ2-2; CDR3: ASSQNLQAFNTGELF
D: NA; V: TRBV19; J: TRBJ1-2; CDR3: ASGPRQVNYGYT
D: TRBD1; V: TRBV6-5; J: TRBJ1-2; CDR3: ASSYWGQGDGYT
D: NA; V: TRBV7-8; J: TRBJ1-1; CDR3: ASSTSGVTEAF
D: TRBD2; V: TRBV7-6; J: TRBJ2-7; CDR3: ASSLGSGRNEQY
D: NA; V: TRBV6-5; J: TRBJ1-2; CDR3: ASKVDLNYGYT
D: NA; V: TRBV5-1; J: TRBJ2-3; CDR3: ASSFGQGSDTQY
D: NA; V: TRBV18; J: TRBJ1-2; CDR3: ASSPYRDGGYT
D: NA; V: TRBV27; J: TRBJ1-5; CDR3: ASSPRVVEQPQH
D: TRBD1; V: TRBV6-1; J: TRBJ2-7; CDR3: ASRTGNYEQY
D: NA; V: TRBV5-1; J: TRBJ1-6; CDR3: ASSLGSGGLSPLH
D: NA; V: TRBV27; J: TRBJ2-1; CDR3: ASSARLGGNEQF
D: NA; V: TRBV7-8; J: TRBJ2-5; CDR3: ASSPPDGGLETQY
D: NA; V: TRBV5-4; J: TRBJ2-5; CDR3: ASEGSGNFAPPLGETQY
D: TRBD2; V: TRBV7-9; J: TRBJ2-4; CDR3: ASSPGLAVNIQY
D: TRBD1; V: TRBV5-1; J: TRBJ2-5; CDR3: ASSLGQGGETQY
D: TRBD1; V: TRBV30; J: TRBJ2-4; CDR3: AWSVQSGTGERIQY
D: NA; V: TRBV6-5; J: TRBJ1-5; CDR3: ASSLIGLGQPQH
D: TRBD1; V: TRBV5-6; J: TRBJ2-7; CDR3: ASSSRGQGAGEQY
D: NA; V: TRBV7-9; J: TRBJ1-1; CDR3: ASKDGVANTEAF
D: NA; V: TRBV29-1; J: NA; CDR3: SVEDGDLGTYEQY
D: NA; V: TRBV30; J: TRBJ2-5; CDR3: AWSPDLSPNTRETQY
D: NA; V: TRBV5-4; J: TRBJ2-3; CDR3: ASGEGVSTDTQY
D: NA; V: TRBV18; J: TRBJ2-2; CDR3: ASSYATVNTGELF
D: TRBD2; V: TRBV5-4; J: TRBJ2-2; CDR3: ASSWGGRMAGELF
D: NA; V: TRBV4-2; J: TRBJ2-7; CDR3: ASSQGSYEQY
D: NA; V: TRBV11-3; J: TRBJ2-7; CDR3: ASSDGDIDDEQY
D: NA; V: TRBV29-1; J: TRBJ1-1; CDR3: SVEGRLNTEAF
D: NA; V: TRBV27; J: TRBJ1-2; CDR3: ASSLWGTDSYGYT
D: TRBD1; V: TRBV29-1; J: TRBJ2-7; CDR3: SALRGQGAYEQY